Given below is one T cell receptor beta chain in context. Antigen unknown. Unique molecular identifiers were incorporated during preparation of the TCRbeta library. TCRdb itself ran the PCR reads through MiXCR, one entry per CDR3 protein. This sample has 90,000 to 100,000 distinct CDR3 sequences; less than 25% occur once, and the top ten carry about 22%. This sample was taken from a study of T-cell reconstitution after alpha-beta-depleted transplantation in children. The CDR3 has 14 residues. V lost 4 bases to trimming and J lost 4 bases, with 10 bases between them. CDR1 and CDR2 (germline): SGHDN, FVKESK. Study observations and caveats: It was reported that alpha-beta T cells came from several hundred expanded graft clones (about two months after transplant).

The TCR comes from a boy between 2 and 10 years old with acute lymphoblastic leukemia, due to receive a stem cell transplant. The chain is built from TRBV14 and TRBJ1-4; no definite D call. The specimen was PBMCs, collected before TCRalphabeta/CD19-depleted stem cell transplant. In DNA form, the CDR3 reads TGTGCCAGCAGCCCCCACGGGGATAATGAAAAACTGTTTTTT. Its protein is CASSPHGDNEKLFF.